The rows below give T cell receptor beta chains drawn from one sample of a study of T cells expressing NK-cell markers. For each CDR3 protein, TCRdb gives one entry from its re-call of the 5' RACE reads, without DNA. The sample features about 550,000 distinct CDR3 sequences, with under 4.5% in its top ten. The sequenced material came from blood T cells: a sorted CD56 or NKG2C T cell subset, CD4+ or CD8+ T cells, or bulk PBMC T cells (not recorded which). These receptor sequences come from a man younger than 30 in good health. Both conserved end residues are part of each CDR3.

J gene: TRBJ1-2
V gene: TRBV19
CDR3 protein: CASLTAGKNYGYTF

J gene: TRBJ2-1
V gene: TRBV30
CDR3 protein: CAWRQVGYEQFF

J gene: TRBJ2-1
V gene: TRBV6-2/TRBV6-3
CDR3 protein: CASRPLVQGVVNNEQFF

J gene: TRBJ1-5
V gene: TRBV27
CDR3 protein: CASSLFGGLNQPQHF

J gene: TRBJ1-6
V gene: TRBV12-3/TRBV12-4
CDR3 protein: CASTFGPNSPLHF

J gene: TRBJ1-3
V gene: TRBV12-3/TRBV12-4
CDR3 protein: CASSRQGDTIYF

J gene: TRBJ2-1
V gene: TRBV11-2
CDR3 protein: CASSLVWGTENEQFF

J gene: TRBJ2-5
V gene: TRBV12-3/TRBV12-4
CDR3 protein: CASSFGGMGGETQYF

J gene: TRBJ1-5
V gene: TRBV6-9
CDR3 protein: CARSQWRGAGLFQPQHF

J gene: TRBJ2-3
V gene: TRBV30
CDR3 protein: CAWRFPSGRALQYF

J gene: TRBJ2-7
V gene: TRBV5-1
CDR3 protein: CASSLGTSPREQYF

J gene: TRBJ2-3
V gene: TRBV5-1
CDR3 protein: CASSWTGEASDTQYF

J gene: TRBJ2-2
V gene: TRBV2
CDR3 protein: CASSAEQNTGELFF

J gene: TRBJ2-7
V gene: TRBV20-1
CDR3 protein: CSASQGLAGVEQYF

J gene: TRBJ2-5
V gene: TRBV24-1
CDR3 protein: CATSVRGTQYF

J gene: TRBJ2-2
V gene: TRBV9
CDR3 protein: CASSDPGHFANTGELFF

J gene: TRBJ2-1
V gene: TRBV15
CDR3 protein: CATSRGERWDEQFF

J gene: TRBJ2-5
V gene: TRBV12-3/TRBV12-4
CDR3 protein: CASTPVMWETQYF

J gene: TRBJ2-7
V gene: TRBV11-1
CDR3 protein: CASSPGLIEQYF

J gene: TRBJ2-7
V gene: TRBV21-1
CDR3 protein: CASSKALSGSSYEQYF

J gene: TRBJ1-4
V gene: TRBV29-1
CDR3 protein: CSAIIWDRATNEKLFF

J gene: TRBJ1-2
V gene: TRBV5-1
CDR3 protein: CASSLALGKEGYTF

J gene: TRBJ2-3
V gene: TRBV18
CDR3 protein: CASFLRDPSTDTQYF

J gene: TRBJ2-5
V gene: TRBV3-1
CDR3 protein: CASSQARAGLGQETQYF

J gene: TRBJ1-5
V gene: TRBV6-5
CDR3 protein: CASSYSEAGGQPQHF

J gene: TRBJ1-1
V gene: TRBV20-1
CDR3 protein: CSAPRGAGTEAFF

J gene: TRBJ2-2
V gene: TRBV7-2
CDR3 protein: CASSFRDRTTFANTGELFF

J gene: TRBJ1-2
V gene: TRBV11-2
CDR3 protein: CASSSGDILGYTF

J gene: TRBJ2-1
V gene: TRBV16
CDR3 protein: CASSPGLGANEQFF

J gene: TRBJ2-1
V gene: TRBV5-6
CDR3 protein: CASSLAMASGLYNEQFF

J gene: TRBJ2-4
V gene: TRBV12-3/TRBV12-4
CDR3 protein: CASSSGGIQYF

J gene: TRBJ1-1
V gene: TRBV12-3/TRBV12-4
CDR3 protein: CASSLGGRGNTEAFF

J gene: TRBJ2-5
V gene: TRBV11-3
CDR3 protein: CASSFPGQGGETQYF

J gene: TRBJ2-1
V gene: TRBV30
CDR3 protein: CARKKGGGSPGYNEQFF

J gene: TRBJ2-1
V gene: TRBV29-1
CDR3 protein: CSVARRLINNEQFF

J gene: TRBJ1-2
V gene: TRBV27
CDR3 protein: CASAVGRDQLYGYTF

J gene: TRBJ1-2
V gene: TRBV5-5
CDR3 protein: CASSLVSTQGYGYTF

J gene: TRBJ2-1
V gene: TRBV6-2/TRBV6-3
CDR3 protein: CASSPPGAGAYNEQFF

J gene: TRBJ2-7
V gene: TRBV11-3
CDR3 protein: CASSPGGLPGEQYF

J gene: TRBJ1-3
V gene: TRBV6-5
CDR3 protein: CASSSGRLSSGNTIYF

J gene: TRBJ2-2
V gene: TRBV4-2
CDR3 protein: CASSYLAPANTGELFF

J gene: TRBJ2-1
V gene: TRBV24-1
CDR3 protein: CATSLTSNEQFF

J gene: TRBJ1-5
V gene: TRBV7-9
CDR3 protein: CASSPGAGSNQPQHF

J gene: TRBJ2-2
V gene: TRBV9
CDR3 protein: CASSVGDPATGELFF

J gene: TRBJ1-1
V gene: TRBV4-1
CDR3 protein: CASQRNSNTEAFF

J gene: TRBJ2-3
V gene: TRBV29-1
CDR3 protein: CSAAGGADTQYF

J gene: TRBJ2-3
V gene: TRBV5-5
CDR3 protein: CASSGTATSTDTQYF

J gene: TRBJ2-2
V gene: TRBV30
CDR3 protein: CAWSGLPTGELFF

J gene: TRBJ2-1
V gene: TRBV7-8
CDR3 protein: CASSIIAGDYNEQFF